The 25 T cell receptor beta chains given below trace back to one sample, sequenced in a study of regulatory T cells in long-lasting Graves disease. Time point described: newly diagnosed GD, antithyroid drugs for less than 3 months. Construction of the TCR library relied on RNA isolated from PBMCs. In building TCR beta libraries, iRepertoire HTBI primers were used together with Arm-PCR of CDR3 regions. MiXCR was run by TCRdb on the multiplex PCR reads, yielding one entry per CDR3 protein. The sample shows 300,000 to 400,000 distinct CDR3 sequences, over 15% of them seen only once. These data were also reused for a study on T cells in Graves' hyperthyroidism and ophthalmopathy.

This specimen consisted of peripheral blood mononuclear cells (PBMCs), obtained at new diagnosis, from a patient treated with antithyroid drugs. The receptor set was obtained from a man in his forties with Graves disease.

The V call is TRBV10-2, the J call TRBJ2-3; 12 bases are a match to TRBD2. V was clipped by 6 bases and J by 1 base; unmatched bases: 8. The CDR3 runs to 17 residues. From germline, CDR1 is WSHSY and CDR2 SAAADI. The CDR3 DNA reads TGCGCCAGCAGGAGGGGGAGACTAGCGGGGGGCACAGATACGCAGTATTTT. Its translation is CASRRGRLAGGTDTQYF.

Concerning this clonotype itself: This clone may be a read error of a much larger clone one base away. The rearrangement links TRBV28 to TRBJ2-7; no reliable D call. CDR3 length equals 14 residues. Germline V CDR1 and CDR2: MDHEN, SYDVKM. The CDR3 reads CASGLMGDSYEQYF. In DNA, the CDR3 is TGTGCCAGCGGTTTAATGGGCGACTCCTACGAGCAGTACTTC.

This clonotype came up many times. The DNA of the CDR3 is TGCGCCAGCAGCTTGTCGCCGGGGGCGGACTATGGCTACACCTTC. Translated: CASSLSPGADYGYTF. The chain uses TRBV5-1 and TRBJ1-2, with D tentatively TRBD1 (6 bases). The germline CDR1 and CDR2 sequences are SGHRS and YFSETQ. The CDR3 sequence is 15 residues long. Between the trimmed V and J ends, which lost 1 base and 3 bases, there was a span of 13 bases.

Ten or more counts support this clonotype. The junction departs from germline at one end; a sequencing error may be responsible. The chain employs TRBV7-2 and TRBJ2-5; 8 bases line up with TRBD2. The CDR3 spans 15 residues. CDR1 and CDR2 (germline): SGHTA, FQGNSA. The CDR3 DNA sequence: TGCGCCAGCAGCCAAGCGGGGGCGGTCCAAGAGACCCAGTACTTC. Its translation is CASSQAGAVQETQYF.

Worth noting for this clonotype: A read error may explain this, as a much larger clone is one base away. The CDR3 sequence is CASSGLMGRTDTQYF. The DNA of the CDR3 is TGTGCCAGCAGCGGACTCATGGGGCGCACAGATACGCAGTATTTT. The genes are TRBV13 and TRBJ2-3; either TRBD1 or TRBD2 may fit D (5 bases each). The CDR3 covers 15 residues. V shed 5 bases and J shed 1 base, with 13 bases lying between them. CDR1 and CDR2 (germline): PRHDT, FYEKMQ (reference sequence).

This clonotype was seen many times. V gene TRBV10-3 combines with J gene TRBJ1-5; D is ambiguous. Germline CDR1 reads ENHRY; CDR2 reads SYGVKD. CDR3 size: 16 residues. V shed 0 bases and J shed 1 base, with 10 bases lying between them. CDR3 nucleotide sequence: TGTGCCATCAGTGAGTCCTACAGACAAAGCAATCAGCCCCAGCATTTT. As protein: CAISESYRQSNQPQHF.

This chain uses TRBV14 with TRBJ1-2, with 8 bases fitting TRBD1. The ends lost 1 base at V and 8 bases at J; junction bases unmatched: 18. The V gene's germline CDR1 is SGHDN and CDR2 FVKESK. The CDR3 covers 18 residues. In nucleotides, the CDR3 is TGTGCCAGCAGCCAAGGGCCCGGGACAGGCCACCCTGGCGGAGGCTACACCTTC. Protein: CASSQGPGTGHPGGGYTF.

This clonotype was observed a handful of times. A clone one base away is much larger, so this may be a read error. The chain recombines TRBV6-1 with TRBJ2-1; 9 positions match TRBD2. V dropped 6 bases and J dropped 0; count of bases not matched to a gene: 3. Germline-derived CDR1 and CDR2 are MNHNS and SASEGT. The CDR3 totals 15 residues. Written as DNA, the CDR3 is TGTGCCAGCAGGGGCGGGGGGGCCTCCTACAATGAGCAGTTCTTC. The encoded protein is CASRGGGASYNEQFF.

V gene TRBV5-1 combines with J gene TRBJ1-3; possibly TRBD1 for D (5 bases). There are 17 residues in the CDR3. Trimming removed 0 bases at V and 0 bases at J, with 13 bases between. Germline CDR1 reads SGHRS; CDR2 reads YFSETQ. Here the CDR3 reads CASSLDAGPYSGNTIYF. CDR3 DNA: TGCGCCAGCAGCTTGGATGCAGGGCCGTACTCTGGAAACACCATATATTTT.

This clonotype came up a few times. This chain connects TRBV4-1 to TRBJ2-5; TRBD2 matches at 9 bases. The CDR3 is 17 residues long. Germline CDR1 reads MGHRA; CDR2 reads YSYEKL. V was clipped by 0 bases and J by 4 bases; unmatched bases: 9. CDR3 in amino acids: CASSQDRGGGASETQYF. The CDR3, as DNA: TGCGCCAGCAGCCAAGATAGGGGCGGGGGGGCTTCAGAGACCCAGTACTTC.

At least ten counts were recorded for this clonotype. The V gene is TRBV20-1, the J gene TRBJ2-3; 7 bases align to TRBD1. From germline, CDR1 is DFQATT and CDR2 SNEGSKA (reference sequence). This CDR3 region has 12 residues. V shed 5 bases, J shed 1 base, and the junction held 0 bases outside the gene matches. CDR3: CSAGQGTDTQYF. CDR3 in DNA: TGCAGTGCTGGACAGGGCACAGATACGCAGTATTTT.

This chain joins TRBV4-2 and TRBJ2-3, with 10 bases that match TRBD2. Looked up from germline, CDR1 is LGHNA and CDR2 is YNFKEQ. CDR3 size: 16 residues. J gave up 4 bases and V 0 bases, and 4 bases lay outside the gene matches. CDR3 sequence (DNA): TGTGCCAGCAGCCAAGATAAAAGCGGGGGGGCAGATACGCAGTATTTT. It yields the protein CASSQDKSGGADTQYF.

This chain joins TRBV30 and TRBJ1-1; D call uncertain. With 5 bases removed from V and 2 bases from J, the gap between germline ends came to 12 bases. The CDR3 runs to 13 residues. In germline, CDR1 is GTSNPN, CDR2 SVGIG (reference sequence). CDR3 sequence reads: CAWDTRRNTEAFF. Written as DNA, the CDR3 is TGTGCCTGGGACACCAGGAGAAACACTGAAGCTTTCTTT. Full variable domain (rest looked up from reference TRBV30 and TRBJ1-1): SQTIHQWPATLVQPVGSPLSLECTVEGTSNPNLYWYRQAAGRGLQLLFYSVGIGQISSEVPQNLSASRPQDRQFILSSKKLLLSDSGFYLCAWDTRRNTEAFFGQGTRLTVV.

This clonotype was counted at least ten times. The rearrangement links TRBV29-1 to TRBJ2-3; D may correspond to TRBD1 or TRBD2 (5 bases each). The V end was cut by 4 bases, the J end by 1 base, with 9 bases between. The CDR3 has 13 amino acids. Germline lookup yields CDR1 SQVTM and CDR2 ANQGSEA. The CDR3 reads CSVVQGGTDTQYF. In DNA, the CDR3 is TGCAGCGTTGTCCAGGGAGGCACAGATACGCAGTATTTT.

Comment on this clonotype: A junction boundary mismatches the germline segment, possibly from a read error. The CDR3 DNA reads TGTGCCAGCAGCTTAGTTTTGGGACCGAACGCCGGGGAGCTGTTTTTT. Translation: CASSLVLGPNAGELFF. The chain uses TRBV7-3 and TRBJ2-2, with D possibly being TRBD1 or TRBD2 (5 bases each). CDR1 is SGHTA and CDR2 is FQGTGA in the germline V gene. This CDR3 is built from 16 residues. The variable domain in full, completed from reference TRBV7-3 and TRBJ2-2, reads GAGVSQTPSNKVTEKGKYVELRCDPISGHTALYWYRQSLGQGPEFLIYFQGTGAADDSGLPNDRFFAVRPEGSVSTLKIQRTERGDSAVYLCASSLVLGPNAGELFFGEGSRLTVL.

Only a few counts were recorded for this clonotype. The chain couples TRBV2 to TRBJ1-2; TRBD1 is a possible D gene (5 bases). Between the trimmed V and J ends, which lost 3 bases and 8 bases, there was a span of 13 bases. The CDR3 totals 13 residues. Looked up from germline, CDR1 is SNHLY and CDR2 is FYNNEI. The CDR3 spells CASSDPNRRGYTF. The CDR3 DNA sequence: TGTGCCAGCAGTGACCCAAACAGGCGGGGCTACACCTTC.

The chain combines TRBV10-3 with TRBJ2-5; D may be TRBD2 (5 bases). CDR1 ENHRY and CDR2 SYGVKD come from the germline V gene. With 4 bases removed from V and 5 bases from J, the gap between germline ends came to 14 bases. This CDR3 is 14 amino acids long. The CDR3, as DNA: TGTGCCATCAGTGGGCTGCGTAGCGCGGAGACCCAGTACTTC. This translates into CAISGLRSAETQYF.

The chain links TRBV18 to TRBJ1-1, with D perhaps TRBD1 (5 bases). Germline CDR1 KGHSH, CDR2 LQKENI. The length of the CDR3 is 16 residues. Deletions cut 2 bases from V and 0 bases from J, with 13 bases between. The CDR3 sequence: CASSPLDRQLNTEAFF. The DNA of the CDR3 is TGTGCCAGCTCACCATTAGATAGACAGCTGAACACTGAAGCTTTCTTT.

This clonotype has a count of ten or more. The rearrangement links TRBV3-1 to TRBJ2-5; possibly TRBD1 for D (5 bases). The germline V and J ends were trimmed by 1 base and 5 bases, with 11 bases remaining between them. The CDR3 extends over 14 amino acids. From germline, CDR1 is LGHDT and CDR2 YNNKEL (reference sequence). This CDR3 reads CASSQASGRETQYF. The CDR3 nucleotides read TGTGCCAGCAGCCAAGCGTCAGGGCGGGAGACCCAGTACTTC.

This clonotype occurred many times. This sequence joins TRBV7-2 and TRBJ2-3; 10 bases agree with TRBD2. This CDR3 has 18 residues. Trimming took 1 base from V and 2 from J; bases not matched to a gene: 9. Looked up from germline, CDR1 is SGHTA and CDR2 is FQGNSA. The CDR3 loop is CASSLGVLAGEFTDTQYF. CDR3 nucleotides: TGTGCCAGCAGCTTAGGCGTTCTAGCGGGGGAGTTCACAGATACGCAGTATTTT.

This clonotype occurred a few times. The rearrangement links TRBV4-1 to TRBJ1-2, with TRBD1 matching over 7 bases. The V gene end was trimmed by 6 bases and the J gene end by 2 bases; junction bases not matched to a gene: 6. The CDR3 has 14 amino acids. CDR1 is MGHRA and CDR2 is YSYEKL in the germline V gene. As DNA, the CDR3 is TGCGCCAGCAGTCCCGGACAGGAGAACTATGGCTACACCTTC. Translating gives CASSPGQENYGYTF.

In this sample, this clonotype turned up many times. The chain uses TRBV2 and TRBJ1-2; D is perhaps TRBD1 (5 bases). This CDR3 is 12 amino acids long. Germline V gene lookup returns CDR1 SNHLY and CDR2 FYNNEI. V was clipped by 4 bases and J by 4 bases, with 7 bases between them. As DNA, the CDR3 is TGTGCCAGCAGTGGTGGGGGCTATGGCTACACCTTC. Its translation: CASSGGGYGYTF. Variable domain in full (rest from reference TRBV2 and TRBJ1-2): EPEVTQTPSHQVTQMGQEVILRCVPISNHLYFYWYRQILGQKVEFLVSFYNNEISEKSEIFDDQFSVERPDGSNFTLKIRSTKLEDSAMYFCASSGGGYGYTFGSGTRLTVV.

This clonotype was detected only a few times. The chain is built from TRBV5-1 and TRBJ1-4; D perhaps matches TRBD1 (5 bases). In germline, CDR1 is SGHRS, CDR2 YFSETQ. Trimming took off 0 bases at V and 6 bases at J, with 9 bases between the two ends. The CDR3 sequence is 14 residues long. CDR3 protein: CASSLGGTDEKLFF. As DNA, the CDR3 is TGCGCCAGCAGCTTGGGTGGGACGGATGAAAAACTGTTTTTT.

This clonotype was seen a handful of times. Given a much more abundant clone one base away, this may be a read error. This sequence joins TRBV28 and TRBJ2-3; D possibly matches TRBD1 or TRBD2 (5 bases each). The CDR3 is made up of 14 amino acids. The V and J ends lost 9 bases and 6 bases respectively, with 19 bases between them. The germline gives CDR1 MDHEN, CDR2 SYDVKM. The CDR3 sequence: CASIPGDRRDTQYF. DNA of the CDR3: TGTGCCAGTATCCCCGGGGACCGGAGGGATACGCAGTATTTT.

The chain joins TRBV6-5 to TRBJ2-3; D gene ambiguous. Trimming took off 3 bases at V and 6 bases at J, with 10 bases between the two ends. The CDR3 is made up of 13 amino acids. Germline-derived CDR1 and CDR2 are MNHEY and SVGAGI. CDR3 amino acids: CASSYFAGDTQYF. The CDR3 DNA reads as TGTGCCAGCAGTTATTTCGCAGGCGATACGCAGTATTTT.